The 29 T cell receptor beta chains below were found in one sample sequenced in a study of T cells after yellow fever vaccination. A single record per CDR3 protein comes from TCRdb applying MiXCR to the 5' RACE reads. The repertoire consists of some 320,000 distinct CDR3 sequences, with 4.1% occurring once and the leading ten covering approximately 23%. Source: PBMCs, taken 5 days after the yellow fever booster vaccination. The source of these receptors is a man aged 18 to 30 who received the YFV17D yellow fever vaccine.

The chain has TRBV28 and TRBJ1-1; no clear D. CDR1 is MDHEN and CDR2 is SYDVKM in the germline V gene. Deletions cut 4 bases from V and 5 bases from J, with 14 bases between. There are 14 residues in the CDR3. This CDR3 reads CASSSNRARTEAFF. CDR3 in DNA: TGTGCCAGCAGTTCTAACCGGGCAAGGACTGAAGCTTTCTTT.

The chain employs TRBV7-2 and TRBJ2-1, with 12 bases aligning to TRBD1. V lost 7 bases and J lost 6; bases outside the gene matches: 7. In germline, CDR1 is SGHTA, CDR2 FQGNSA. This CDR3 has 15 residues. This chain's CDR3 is CASKGDRGRSNEQFF. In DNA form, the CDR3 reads TGTGCCAGCAAAGGGGACAGGGGGCGTAGCAATGAGCAGTTCTTC.

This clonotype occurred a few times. The CDR3 bases are TGTGCCAGCAGTCCGACCGGGACAGGGGTACAAGAGACCCAGTACTTC. Its protein product is CASSPTGTGVQETQYF. This sequence joins TRBV7-6 and TRBJ2-5; 10 bases are shared with TRBD1. The CDR3 length is 16 residues. V trimming: 6 bases; J trimming: 2 bases; junction bases outside the gene matches: 9. The germline gives CDR1 SGHVS, CDR2 FNYEAQ.

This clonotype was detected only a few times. In nucleotides, the CDR3 is TGTGCCAGCAGTTATCGTCAGGGCGGTGGCGCAGGGGGCTACACCTTC. It specifies CASSYRQGGGAGGYTF. The rearrangement links TRBV6-6 to TRBJ1-2; D might be TRBD1 (5 bases). This CDR3 comprises 16 residues. Trimming removed 3 bases from V and 8 bases from J, with 22 bases in between. The germline CDR1 and CDR2 sequences are MNHNY and SVGAGI (reference sequence).

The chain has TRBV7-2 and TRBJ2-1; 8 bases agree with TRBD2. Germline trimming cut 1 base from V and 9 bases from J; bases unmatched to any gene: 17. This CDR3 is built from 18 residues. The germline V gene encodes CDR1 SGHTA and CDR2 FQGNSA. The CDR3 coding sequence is TGTGCCAGCAGCTTAGTGATTGGCGGGGGGCACCCTAATCTTGAGCAGTTCTTC. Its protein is CASSLVIGGGHPNLEQFF.

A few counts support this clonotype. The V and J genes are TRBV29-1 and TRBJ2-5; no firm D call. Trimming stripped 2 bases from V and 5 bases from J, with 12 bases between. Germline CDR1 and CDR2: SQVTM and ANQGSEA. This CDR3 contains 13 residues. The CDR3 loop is CSVERSSTETQYF. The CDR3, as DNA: TGCAGCGTTGAAAGGTCTAGTACGGAGACCCAGTACTTC.

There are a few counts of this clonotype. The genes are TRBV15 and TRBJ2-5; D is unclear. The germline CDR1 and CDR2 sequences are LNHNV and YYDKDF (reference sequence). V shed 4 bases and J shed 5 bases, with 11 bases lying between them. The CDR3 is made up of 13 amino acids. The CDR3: CATSKDQWETQYF. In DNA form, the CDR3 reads TGTGCCACCAGCAAAGACCAATGGGAGACCCAGTACTTC.

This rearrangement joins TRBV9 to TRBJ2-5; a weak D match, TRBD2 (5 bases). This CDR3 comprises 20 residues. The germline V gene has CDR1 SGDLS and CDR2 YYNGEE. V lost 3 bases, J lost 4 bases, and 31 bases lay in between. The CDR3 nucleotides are TGTGCCAGCAGCGAGAACCCCCGGCTAGACCTCCTCCCGGGGAGAGAGACCCAGTACTTC. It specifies CASSENPRLDLLPGRETQYF.

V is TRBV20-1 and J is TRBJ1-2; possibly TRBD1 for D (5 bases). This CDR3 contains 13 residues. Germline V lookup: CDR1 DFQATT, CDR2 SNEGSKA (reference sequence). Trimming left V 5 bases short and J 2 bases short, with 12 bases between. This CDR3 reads CSALDTTNYGYTF. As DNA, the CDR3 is TGCAGTGCTTTGGACACCACCAACTATGGCTACACCTTC.

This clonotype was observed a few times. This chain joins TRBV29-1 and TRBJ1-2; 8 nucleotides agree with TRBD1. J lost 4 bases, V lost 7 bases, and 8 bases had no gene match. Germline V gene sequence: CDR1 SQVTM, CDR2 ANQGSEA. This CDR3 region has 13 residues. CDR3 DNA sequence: TGCAGCGGGACGACAGGGGCGGGCTATGGCTACACCTTC. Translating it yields CSGTTGAGYGYTF.

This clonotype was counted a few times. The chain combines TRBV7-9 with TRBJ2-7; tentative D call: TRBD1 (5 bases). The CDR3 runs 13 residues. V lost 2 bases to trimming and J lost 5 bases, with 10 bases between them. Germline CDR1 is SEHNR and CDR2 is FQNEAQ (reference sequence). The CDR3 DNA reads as TGTGCCAGCAGCTTAAGGGGTAAGGACGAGCAGTACTTC. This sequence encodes CASSLRGKDEQYF.

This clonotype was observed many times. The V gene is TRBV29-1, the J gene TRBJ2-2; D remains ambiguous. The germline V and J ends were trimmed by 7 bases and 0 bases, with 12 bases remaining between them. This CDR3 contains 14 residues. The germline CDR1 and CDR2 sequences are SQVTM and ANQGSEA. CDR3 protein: CSAQGGPNTGELFF. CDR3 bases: TGCAGCGCCCAAGGTGGTCCGAACACCGGGGAGCTGTTTTTT.

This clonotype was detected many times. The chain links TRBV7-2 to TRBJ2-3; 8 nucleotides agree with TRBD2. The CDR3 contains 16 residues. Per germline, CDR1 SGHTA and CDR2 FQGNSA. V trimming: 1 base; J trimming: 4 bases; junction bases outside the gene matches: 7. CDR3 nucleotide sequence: TGTGCCAGCAGCTTAGTGCTGCGGGGGGTGTCAGATACGCAGTATTTT. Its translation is CASSLVLRGVSDTQYF.

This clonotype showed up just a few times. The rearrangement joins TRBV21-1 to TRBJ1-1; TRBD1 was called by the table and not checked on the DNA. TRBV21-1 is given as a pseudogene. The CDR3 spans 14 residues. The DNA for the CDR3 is TGTGCCAGCATCACCCGGCTGGGGGATTCTGAAGCTTTCTTT. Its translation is CASITRLGDSEAFF.

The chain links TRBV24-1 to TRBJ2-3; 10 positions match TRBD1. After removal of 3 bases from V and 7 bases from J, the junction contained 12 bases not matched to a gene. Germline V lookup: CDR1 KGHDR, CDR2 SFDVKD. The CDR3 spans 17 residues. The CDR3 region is CATSDQTGTGDANTQYF. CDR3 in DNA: TGTGCCACCAGTGATCAAACCGGGACAGGGGACGCAAATACGCAGTATTTT.

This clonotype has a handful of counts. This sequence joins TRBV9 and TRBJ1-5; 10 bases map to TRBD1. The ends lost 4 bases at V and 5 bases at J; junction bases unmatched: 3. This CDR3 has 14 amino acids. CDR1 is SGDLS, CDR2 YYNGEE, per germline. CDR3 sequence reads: CASSTGTGDQPQHF. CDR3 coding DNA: TGTGCCAGCAGCACCGGGACAGGGGATCAGCCCCAGCATTTT.

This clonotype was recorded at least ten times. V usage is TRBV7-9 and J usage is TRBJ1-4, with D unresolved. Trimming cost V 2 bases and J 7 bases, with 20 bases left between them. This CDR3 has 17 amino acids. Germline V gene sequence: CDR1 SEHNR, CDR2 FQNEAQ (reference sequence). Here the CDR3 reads CASSLPQDGVRFEKLFF. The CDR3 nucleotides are TGTGCCAGCAGCTTACCCCAGGACGGGGTGAGGTTTGAAAAACTGTTTTTT. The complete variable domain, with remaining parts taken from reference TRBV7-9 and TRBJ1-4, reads DTGVSQNPRHKITKRGQNVTFRCDPISEHNRLYWYRQTLGQGPEFLTYFQNEAQLEKSRLLSDRFSAERPKGSFSTLEIQRTEQGDSAMYLCASSLPQDGVRFEKLFFGSGTQLSVL.

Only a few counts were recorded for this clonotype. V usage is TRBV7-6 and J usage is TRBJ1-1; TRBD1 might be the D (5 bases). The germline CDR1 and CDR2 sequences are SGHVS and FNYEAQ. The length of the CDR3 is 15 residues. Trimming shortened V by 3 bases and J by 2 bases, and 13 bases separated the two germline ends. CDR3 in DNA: TGTGCCAGCAGCTTCCAGCGGGGGTTAAACACTGAAGCTTTCTTT. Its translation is CASSFQRGLNTEAFF.

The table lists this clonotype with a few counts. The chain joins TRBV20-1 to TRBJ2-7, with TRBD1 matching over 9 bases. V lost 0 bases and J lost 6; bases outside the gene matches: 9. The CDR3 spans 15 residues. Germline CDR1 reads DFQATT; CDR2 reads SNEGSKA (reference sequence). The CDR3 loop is CSARDTGGAGSEQYF. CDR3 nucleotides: TGCAGTGCTAGAGATACAGGGGGCGCGGGGTCCGAGCAGTACTTC.

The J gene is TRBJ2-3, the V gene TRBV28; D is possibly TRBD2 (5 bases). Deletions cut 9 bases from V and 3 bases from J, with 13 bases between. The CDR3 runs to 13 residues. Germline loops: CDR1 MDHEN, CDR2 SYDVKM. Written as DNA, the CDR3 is TGTGCCAGTCCCCTCCGGGGAACAGATACGCAGTATTTT. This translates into CASPLRGTDTQYF.

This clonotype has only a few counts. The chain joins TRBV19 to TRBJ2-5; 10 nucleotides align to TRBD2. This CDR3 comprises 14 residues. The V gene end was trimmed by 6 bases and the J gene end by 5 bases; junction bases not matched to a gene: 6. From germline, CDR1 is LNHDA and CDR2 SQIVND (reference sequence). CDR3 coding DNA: TGTGCCAGTAGCAAGGGACTAGCGAGGGAGACCCAGTACTTC. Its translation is CASSKGLARETQYF.

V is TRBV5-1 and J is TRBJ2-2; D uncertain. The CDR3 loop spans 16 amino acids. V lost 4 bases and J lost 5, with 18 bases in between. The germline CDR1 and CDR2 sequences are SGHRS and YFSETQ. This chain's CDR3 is CASSAIGRLETGELFF. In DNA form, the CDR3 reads TGCGCCAGCAGCGCAATTGGCAGATTGGAGACCGGGGAGCTGTTTTTT.

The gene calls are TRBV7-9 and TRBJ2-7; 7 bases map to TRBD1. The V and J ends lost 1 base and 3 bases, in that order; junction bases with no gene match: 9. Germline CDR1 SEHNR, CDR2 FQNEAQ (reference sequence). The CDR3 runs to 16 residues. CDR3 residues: CASSLGQGRLGYEQYF. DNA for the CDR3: TGTGCCAGCAGCTTAGGACAGGGTCGGTTAGGCTACGAGCAGTACTTC.

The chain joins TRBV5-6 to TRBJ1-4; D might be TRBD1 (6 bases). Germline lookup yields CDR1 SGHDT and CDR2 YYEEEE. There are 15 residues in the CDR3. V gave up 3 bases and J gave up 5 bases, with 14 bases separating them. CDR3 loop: CASSSSGTRNEKLFF. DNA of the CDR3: TGTGCCAGCAGCTCTTCTGGGACAAGGAATGAAAAACTGTTTTTT.

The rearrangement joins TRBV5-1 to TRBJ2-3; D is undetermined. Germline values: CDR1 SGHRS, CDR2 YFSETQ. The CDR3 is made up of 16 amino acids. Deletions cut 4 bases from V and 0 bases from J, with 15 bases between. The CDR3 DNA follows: TGCGCCAGCAGCCCGATGACCTCAACTAGCACAGATACGCAGTATTTT. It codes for CASSPMTSTSTDTQYF.

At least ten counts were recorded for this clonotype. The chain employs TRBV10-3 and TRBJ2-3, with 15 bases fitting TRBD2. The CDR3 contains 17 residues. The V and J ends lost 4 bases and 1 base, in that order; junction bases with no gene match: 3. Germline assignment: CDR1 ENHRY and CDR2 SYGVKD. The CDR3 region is CAISGGLAGGGTDTQYF. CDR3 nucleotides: TGTGCCATCAGTGGAGGACTAGCGGGGGGGGGCACAGATACGCAGTATTTT.

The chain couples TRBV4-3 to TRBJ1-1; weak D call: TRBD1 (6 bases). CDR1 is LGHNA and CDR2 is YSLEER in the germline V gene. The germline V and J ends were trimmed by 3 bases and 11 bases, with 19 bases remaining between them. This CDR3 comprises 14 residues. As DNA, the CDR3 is TGCGCCAGCAGCCAGGGAACAGGGCCGGTGTCGGCTTTCTTT. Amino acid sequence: CASSQGTGPVSAFF.

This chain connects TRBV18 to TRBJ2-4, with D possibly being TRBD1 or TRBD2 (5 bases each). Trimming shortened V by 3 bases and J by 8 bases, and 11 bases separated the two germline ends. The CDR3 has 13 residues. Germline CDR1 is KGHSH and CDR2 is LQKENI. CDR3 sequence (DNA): TGTGCCAGCTCACCTCCCGTGGGGGACATTCAGTACTTC. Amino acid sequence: CASSPPVGDIQYF.

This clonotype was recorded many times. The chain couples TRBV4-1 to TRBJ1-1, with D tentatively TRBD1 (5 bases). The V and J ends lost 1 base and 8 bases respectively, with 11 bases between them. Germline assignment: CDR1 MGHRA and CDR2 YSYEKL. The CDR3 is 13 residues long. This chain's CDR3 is CASSQGRQTEAFF. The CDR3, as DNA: TGCGCCAGCAGCCAAGGCCGACAGACAGAAGCTTTCTTT.